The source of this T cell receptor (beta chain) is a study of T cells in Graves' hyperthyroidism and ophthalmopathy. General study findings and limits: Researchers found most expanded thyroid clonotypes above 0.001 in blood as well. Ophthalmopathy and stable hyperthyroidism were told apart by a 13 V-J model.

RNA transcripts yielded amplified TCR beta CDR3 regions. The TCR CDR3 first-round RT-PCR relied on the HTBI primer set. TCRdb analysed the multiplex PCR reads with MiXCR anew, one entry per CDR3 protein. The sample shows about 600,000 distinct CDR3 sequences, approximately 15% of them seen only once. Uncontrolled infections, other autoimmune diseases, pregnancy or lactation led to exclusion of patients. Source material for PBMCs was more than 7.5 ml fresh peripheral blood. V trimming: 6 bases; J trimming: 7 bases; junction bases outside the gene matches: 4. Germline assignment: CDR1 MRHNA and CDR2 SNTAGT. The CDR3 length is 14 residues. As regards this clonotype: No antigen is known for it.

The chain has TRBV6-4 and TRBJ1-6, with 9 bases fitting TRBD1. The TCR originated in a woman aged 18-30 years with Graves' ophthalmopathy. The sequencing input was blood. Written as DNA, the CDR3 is TGTGCCAGCAGGGGACAGGGTGGAAATTCACCCCTCCACTTT. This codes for CASRGQGGNSPLHF.